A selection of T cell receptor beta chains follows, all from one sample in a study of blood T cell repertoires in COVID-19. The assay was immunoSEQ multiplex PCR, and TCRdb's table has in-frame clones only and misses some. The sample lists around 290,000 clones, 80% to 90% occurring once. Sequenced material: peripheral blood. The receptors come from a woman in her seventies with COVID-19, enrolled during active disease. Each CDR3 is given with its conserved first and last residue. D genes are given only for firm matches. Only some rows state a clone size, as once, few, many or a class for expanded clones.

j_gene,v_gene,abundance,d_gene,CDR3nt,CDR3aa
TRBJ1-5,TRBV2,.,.,TGTGCCAGCAGTGACACAGGTAGCAATCAGCCCCAGCATTTT,CASSDTGSNQPQHF
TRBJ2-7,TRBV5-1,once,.,TGCGCCAGCAGCTCCGGGAAGGCCTACGAGCAGTACTTC,CASSSGKAYEQYF
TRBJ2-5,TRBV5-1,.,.,TGCGCCAGCAGACCTGACCGGGGGGAGACCCAGTACTTC,CASRPDRGETQYF
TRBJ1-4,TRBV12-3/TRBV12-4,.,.,TGTGCCAGCAGTTTATATCGTGAAAAACTGTTTTTT,CASSLYREKLFF
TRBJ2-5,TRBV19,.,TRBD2,TGTGCCAGTAGCTCCGATACTAGCGGGGGGGCTTACCAAGAGACCCAGTACTTC,CASSSDTSGGAYQETQYF
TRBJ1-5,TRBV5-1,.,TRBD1,TGCGCCAGCAGCAGAGGGGGCCCCGGCAATCAGCCCCAGCATTTT,CASSRGGPGNQPQHF
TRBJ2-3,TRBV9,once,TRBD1,TGTGCCAGCAGCCCCGGACAGGGGCCCACAGATACGCAGTATTTT,CASSPGQGPTDTQYF
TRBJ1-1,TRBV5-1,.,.,TGCGCCAGCAGCTTGGGGGCGGTGGGGGCAGGCACTGAAGCTTTCTTT,CASSLGAVGAGTEAFF
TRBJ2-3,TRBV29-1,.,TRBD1,TGCAGCGTTGGACTGCAGGGACAGGATACGCAGTATTTT,CSVGLQGQDTQYF
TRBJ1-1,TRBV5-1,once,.,TGCGCCAGCAGCTTGATGCACTTTACGAACACTGAAGCTTTCTTT,CASSLMHFTNTEAFF
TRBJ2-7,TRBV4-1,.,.,TGCGCCAGCAGGAAGGGACTGGGACAGTCCTACGAGCAGTACTTC,CASRKGLGQSYEQYF
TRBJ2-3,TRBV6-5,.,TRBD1,TGTGCCAGCAGTCGACAGGGGGTAACAGATACGCAGTATTTT,CASSRQGVTDTQYF
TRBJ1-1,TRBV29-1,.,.,TGCAGCGCACAACGGGAGACCATGAACACTGAAGCTTTCTTT,CSAQRETMNTEAFF
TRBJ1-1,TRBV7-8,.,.,TGTGCCAGCAGCCCCTCGGGGATGGGGACTGAAGCTTTCTTT,CASSPSGMGTEAFF
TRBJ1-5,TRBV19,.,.,TGTGCCAGTAGTACTGGGGACACTCCCCAGCATTTT,CASSTGDTPQHF
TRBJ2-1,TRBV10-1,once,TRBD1,TGCGCCAGCAGCACGGACAGGGGAGGAAATGAGCAGTTCTTC,CASSTDRGGNEQFF
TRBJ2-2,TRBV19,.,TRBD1,TGTGCCAGTAGCCGGCGGACAGGGCCCGCGAACACCGGGGAGCTGTTTTTT,CASSRRTGPANTGELFF
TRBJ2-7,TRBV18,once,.,TGTGCCAGCTCTCACAGCCGTTCGAGCTCCTACGAGCAGTACTTC,CASSHSRSSSYEQYF
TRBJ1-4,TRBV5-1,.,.,TGCGCCAGCAGCTTGGCAGCAACTAATGAAAAACTGTTTTTT,CASSLAATNEKLFF
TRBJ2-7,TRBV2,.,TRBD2,TGTGCCAGCAGTGGACAGCGGGGGAGCTCCTACGAGCAGTACTTC,CASSGQRGSSYEQYF
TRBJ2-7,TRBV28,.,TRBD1,TGTGCCAGCAGTTTAGTGAGGGGACAGGGACTATATTCCTACGAGCAGTACTTC,CASSLVRGQGLYSYEQYF
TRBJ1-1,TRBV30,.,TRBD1,TGTGCCTGGAGACGCCGGGACAGGGGATTAGAGACTGAAGCTTTCTTT,CAWRRRDRGLETEAFF